This section outlines one T cell receptor (beta chain) sequence together with its context. This sample was included in a study of PD-L1 blockade in urothelial cancer. Repertoires were generated with immunoSEQ multiplex PCR, while TCRdb's copy carries only in-frame clones and drops some. This sample carries 35,000 to 40,000 clones, 70% to 90% of them seen once, and the ten largest clones take roughly 15%. Time point noted: pretreatment peripheral blood. This receptor was taken from a man aged 80 or over with urothelial cancer. The sequencing here drew on PBMCs, taken around atezolizumab (anti-PD-L1) treatment.

The CDR3 sequence is CASSEGQVTDTQYF. The CDR3, as DNA: TGCGCCAGCAGCGAAGGACAGGTCACAGATACGCAGTATTTT. The J gene is TRBJ2-3, the V gene TRBV5-1; 7 bases agree with TRBD1. Germline assignment: CDR1 SGHRS and CDR2 YFSETQ. J was trimmed by 2 bases and V by 4 bases; bases with no gene match: 4. There are 14 residues in the CDR3.